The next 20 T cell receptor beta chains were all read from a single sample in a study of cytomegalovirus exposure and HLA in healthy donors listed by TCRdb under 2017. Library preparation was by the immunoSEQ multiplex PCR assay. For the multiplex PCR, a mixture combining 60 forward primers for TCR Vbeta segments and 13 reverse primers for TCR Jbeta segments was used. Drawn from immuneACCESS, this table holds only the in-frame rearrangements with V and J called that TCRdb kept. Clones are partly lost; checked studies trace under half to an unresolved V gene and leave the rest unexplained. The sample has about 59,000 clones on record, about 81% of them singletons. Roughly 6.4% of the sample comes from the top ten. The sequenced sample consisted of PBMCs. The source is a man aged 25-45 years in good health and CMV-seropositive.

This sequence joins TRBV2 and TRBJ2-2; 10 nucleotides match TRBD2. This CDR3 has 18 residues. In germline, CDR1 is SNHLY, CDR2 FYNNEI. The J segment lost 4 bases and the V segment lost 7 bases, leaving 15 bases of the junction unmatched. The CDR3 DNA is TGTGCCAGCACCCTAACTAGCGGGGACGGTATTGGCACCGGGGAGCTGTTTTTT. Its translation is CASTLTSGDGIGTGELFF.

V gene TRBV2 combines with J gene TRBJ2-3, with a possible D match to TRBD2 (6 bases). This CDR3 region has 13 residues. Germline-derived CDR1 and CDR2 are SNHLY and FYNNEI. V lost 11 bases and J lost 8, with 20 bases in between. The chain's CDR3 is CAGTGTVVGTQYF. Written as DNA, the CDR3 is TGTGCCGGAACCGGGACTGTGGTGGGTACGCAGTATTTT.

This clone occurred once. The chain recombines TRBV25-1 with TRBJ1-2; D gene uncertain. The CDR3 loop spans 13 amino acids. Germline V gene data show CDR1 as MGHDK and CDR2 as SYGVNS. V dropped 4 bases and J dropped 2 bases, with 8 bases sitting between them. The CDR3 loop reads CASSATSNYGYTF. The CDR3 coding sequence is TGTGCCAGCAGTGCGACATCCAACTATGGCTACACCTTC.

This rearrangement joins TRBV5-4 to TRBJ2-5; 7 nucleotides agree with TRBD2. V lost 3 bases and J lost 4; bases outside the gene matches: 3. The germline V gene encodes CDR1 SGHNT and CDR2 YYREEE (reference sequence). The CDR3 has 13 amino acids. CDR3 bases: TGTGCCAGCAGCTGGACGGGGGGAGAGACCCAGTACTTC. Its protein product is CASSWTGGETQYF.

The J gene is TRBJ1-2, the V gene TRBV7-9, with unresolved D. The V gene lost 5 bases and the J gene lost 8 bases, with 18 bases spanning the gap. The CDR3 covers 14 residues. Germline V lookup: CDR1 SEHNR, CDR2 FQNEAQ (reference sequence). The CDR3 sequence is CASSPGAGLCGYTF. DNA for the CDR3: TGTGCCAGCAGCCCAGGCGCAGGCTTATGCGGCTACACCTTC.

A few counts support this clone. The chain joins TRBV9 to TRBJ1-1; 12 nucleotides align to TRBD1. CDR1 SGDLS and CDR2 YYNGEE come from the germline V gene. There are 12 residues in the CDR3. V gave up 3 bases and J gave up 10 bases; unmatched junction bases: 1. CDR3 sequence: CASSGGQGAAFF. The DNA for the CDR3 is TGTGCCAGCAGCGGGGGACAGGGGGCAGCTTTCTTT.

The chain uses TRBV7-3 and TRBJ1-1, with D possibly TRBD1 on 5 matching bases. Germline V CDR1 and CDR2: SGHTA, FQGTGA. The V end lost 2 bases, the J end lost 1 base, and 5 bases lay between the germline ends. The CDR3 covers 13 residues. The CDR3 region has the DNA TGTGCCAGCAGCTTACAGGGGAACACTGAAGCTTTCTTT. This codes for CASSLQGNTEAFF.

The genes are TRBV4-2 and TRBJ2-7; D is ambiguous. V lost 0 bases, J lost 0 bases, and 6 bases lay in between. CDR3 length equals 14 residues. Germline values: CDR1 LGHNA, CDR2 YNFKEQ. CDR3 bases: TGTGCCAGCAGCCAAGATATATTCTCCTACGAGCAGTACTTC. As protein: CASSQDIFSYEQYF.

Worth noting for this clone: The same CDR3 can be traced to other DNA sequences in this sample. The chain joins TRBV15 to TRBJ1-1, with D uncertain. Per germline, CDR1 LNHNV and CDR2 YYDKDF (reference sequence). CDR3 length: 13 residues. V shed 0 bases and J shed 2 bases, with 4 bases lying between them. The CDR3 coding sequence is TGTGCCACCAGCAGAGATTTAAACACTGAAGCTTTCTTT. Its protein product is CATSRDLNTEAFF.

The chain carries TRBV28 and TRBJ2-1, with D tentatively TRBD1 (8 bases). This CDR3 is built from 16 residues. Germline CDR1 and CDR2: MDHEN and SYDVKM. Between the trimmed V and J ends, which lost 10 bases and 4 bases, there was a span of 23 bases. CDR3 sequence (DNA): TGTGCCACCAATAGGGGAGGGGACAGGAGTTACAATGAGCAGTTCTTC. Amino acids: CATNRGGDRSYNEQFF.

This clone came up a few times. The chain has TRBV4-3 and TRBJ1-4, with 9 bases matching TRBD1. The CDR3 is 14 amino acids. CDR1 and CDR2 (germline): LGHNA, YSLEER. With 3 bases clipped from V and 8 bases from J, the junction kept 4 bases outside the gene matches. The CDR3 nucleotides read TGCGCCAGCAGCCACCGGGACAGGGAAGAAAAACTGTTTTTT. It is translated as CASSHRDREEKLFF.

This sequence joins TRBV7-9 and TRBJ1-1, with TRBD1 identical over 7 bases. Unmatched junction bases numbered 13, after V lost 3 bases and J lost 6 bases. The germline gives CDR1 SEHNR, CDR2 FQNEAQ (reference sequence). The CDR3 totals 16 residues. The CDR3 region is CASSFPSLQGSSEAFF. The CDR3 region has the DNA TGTGCCAGCAGCTTCCCGAGCCTACAGGGGTCCTCTGAAGCTTTCTTT.

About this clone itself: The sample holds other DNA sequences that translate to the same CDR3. The chain's CDR3 is CASSSDSSSGNTIYF. The CDR3 DNA is TGTGCCAGCAGCTCCGACTCCTCCTCTGGAAACACCATATATTTT. The rearrangement links TRBV5-6 to TRBJ1-3; D gene uncertain. This CDR3 has 15 amino acids. Trimming shortened V by 3 bases and J by 0 bases, and 10 bases separated the two germline ends. Germline CDR1 is SGHDT and CDR2 is YYEEEE.

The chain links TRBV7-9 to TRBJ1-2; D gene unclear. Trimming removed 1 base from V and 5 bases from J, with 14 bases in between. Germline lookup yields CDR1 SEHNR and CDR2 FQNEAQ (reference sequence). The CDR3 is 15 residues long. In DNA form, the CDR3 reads TGTGCCAGCAGCTTAGAGCTAACAGCCCCTTATGGCTACACCTTC. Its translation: CASSLELTAPYGYTF.

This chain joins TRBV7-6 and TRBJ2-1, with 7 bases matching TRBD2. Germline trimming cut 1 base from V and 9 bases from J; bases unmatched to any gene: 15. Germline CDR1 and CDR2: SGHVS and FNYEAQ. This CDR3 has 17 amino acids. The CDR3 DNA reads TGTGCCAGCAGCTTAGAAGGGGTGGGGGGGGGTAATCGTGAGCAGTTCTTC. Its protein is CASSLEGVGGGNREQFF.

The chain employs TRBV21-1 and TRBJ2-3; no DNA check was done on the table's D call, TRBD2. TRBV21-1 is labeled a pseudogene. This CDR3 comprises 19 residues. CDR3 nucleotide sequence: TGTGCCAGCAGCACCCGGGGGGACAAGCGGGGACAACCCACAGATACGCAGTATTTT. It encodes CASSTRGDKRGQPTDTQYF.

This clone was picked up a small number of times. CDR3 sequence reads: CASSLGQFNTEAFF. CDR3 coding DNA: TGTGCCAGCAGCTTAGGGCAGTTTAACACTGAAGCTTTCTTT. The genes are TRBV13 and TRBJ1-1; D is ambiguous. The CDR3 is 14 residues long. Germline-derived CDR1 and CDR2 are PRHDT and FYEKMQ (reference sequence). Trimming shortened V by 0 bases and J by 2 bases, and 7 bases separated the two germline ends. The variable domain in full, with the rest retrieved from reference TRBV13 and TRBJ1-1, is AAGVIQSPRHLIKEKRETATLKCYPIPRHDTVYWYQQGPGQDPQFLISFYEKMQSDKGSIPDRFSAQQFSDYHSELNMSSLELGDSALYFCASSLGQFNTEAFFGQGTRLTVV.

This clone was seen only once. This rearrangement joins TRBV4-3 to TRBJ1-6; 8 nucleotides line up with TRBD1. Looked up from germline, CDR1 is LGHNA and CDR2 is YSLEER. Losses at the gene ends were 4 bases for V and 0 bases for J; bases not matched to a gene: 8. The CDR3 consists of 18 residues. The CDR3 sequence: CASSPDRGESSYNSPLHF. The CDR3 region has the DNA TGCGCCAGCAGCCCTGACAGGGGCGAAAGCTCCTATAATTCACCCCTCCACTTT.

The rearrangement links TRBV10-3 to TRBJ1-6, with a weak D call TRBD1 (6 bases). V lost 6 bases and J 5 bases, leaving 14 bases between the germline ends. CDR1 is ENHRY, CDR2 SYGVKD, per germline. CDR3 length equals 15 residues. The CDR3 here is CAIRPQGQNNSPLHF. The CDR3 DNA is TGTGCCATCAGGCCCCAGGGGCAGAATAATTCACCCCTCCACTTT.

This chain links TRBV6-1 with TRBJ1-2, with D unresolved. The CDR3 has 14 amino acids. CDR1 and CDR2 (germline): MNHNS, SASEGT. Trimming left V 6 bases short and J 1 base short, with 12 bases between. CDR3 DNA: TGTGCCAGCAGCCCCATGGTAGTTAACTATGGCTACACCTTC. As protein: CASSPMVVNYGYTF.